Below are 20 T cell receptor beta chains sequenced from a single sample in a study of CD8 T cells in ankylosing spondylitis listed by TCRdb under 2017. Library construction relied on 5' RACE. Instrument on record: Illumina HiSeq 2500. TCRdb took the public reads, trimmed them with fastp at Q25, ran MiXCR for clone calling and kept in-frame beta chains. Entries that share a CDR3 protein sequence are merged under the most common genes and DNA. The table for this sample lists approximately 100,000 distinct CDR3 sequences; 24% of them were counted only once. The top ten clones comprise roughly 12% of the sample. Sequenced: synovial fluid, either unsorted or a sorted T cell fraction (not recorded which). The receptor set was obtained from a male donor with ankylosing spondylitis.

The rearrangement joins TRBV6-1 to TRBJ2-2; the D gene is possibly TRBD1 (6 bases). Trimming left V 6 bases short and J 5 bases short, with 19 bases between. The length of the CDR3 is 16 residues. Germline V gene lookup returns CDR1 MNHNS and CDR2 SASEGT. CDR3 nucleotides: TGTGCCAGCAGGCATTTCAGGGGTGCCTTAACCGGGGAGCTGTTTTTT. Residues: CASRHFRGALTGELFF.

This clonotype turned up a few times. In DNA form, the CDR3 reads TGTGCCAGCAAAGCTACAGGTGGATATGGCTACACCTTC. Protein sequence: CASKATGGYGYTF. The genes are TRBV27 and TRBJ1-2, with a weak D call TRBD1 (5 bases). Trimming removed 7 bases at V and 5 bases at J, with 14 bases between. Germline values: CDR1 MNHEY, CDR2 SMNVEV (reference sequence). This CDR3 spans 13 amino acids.

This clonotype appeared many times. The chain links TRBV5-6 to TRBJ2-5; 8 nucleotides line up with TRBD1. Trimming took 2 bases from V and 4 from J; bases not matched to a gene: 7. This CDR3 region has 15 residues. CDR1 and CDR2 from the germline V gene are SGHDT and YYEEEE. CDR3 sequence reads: CASSFGQGNGETQYF. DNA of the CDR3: TGTGCCAGCAGCTTCGGACAGGGAAATGGAGAGACCCAGTACTTC.

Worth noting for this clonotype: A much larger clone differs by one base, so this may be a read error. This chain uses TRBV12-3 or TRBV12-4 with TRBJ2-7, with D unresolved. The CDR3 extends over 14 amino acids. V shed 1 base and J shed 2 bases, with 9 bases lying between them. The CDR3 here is CASSLGTYAYEQYF. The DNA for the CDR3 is TGTGCCAGCAGTTTAGGGACGTACGCCTACGAGCAGTACTTC.

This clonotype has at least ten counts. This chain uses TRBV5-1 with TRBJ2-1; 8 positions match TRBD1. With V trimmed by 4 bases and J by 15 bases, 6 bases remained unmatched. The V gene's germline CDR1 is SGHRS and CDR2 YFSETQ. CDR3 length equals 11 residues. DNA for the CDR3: TGCGCCAGCAGCCTCGGGACAGGTCCGTTCTTC. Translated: CASSLGTGPFF.

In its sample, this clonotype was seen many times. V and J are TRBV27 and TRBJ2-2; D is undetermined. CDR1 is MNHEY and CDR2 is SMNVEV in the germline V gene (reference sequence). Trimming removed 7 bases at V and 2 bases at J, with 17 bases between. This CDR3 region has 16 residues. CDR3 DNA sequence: TGTGCCAGCATTTCCGTCTCAAGGGTAAACACCGGGGAGCTGTTTTTT. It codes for CASISVSRVNTGELFF.

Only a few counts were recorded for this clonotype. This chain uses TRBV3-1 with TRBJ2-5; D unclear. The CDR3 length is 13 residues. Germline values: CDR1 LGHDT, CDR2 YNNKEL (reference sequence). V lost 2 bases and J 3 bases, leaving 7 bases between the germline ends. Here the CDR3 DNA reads TGTGCCAGCAGCCAAACGCGAGAAGAGACCCAGTACTTC. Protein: CASSQTREETQYF.

The CDR3 is CASSQDGGNIQYF. Here the CDR3 DNA reads TGTGCCAGCAGTCAGGACGGAGGAAACATTCAGTACTTC. The rearrangement uses TRBV2 and TRBJ2-4, with D maybe TRBD2 (5 bases). Trimming stripped 5 bases from V and 6 bases from J, with 11 bases between. This CDR3 spans 13 amino acids. The V gene's germline CDR1 is SNHLY and CDR2 FYNNEI.

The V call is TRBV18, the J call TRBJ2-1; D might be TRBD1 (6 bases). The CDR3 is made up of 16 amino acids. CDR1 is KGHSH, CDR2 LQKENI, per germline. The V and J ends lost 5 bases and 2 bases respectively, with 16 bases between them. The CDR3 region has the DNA TGTGCCAGCTCAACCAACCCGCAGGGGACCTACAATGAGCAGTTCTTC. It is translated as CASSTNPQGTYNEQFF.

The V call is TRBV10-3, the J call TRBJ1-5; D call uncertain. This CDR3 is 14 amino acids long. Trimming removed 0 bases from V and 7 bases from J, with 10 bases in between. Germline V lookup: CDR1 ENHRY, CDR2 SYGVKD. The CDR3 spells CAISESGIGQPQHF. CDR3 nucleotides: TGTGCCATCAGTGAGTCGGGGATTGGGCAGCCCCAGCATTTT.

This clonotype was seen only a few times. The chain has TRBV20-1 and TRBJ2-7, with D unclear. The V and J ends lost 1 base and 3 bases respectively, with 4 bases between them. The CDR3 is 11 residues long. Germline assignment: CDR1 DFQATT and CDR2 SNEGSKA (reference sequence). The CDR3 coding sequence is TGCAGTGCTAGAGGGGTCTACGAGCAGTACTTC. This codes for CSARGVYEQYF.

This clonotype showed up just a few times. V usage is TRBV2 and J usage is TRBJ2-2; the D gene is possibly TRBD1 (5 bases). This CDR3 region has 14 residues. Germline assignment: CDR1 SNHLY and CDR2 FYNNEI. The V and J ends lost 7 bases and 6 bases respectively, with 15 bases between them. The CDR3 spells CASKQGAFSGELFF. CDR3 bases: TGTGCCAGCAAGCAGGGCGCTTTCTCCGGGGAGCTGTTTTTT. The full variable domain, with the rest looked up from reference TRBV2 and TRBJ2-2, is EPEVTQTPSHQVTQMGQEVILRCVPISNHLYFYWYRQILGQKVEFLVSFYNNEISEKSEIFDDQFSVERPDGSNFTLKIRSTKLEDSAMYFCASKQGAFSGELFFGEGSRLTVL.

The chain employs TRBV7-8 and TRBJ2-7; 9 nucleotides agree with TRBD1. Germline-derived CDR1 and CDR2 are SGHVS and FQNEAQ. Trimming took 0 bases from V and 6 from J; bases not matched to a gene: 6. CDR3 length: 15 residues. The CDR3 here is CASSLAGTGRGEQYV. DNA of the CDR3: TGTGCCAGCAGCTTAGCGGGGACAGGGAGGGGCGAGCAGTACGTC.

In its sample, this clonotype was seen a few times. CDR3 coding DNA: TGTGCCAGCAGCCAAGGGGTCAGCCTCTATAATTCACCCCTCCACTTT. Protein: CASSQGVSLYNSPLHF. The chain recombines TRBV3-1 with TRBJ1-6; no firm D call. Germline CDR1 LGHDT, CDR2 YNNKEL (reference sequence). The CDR3 has 16 amino acids. The ends were cut back, 1 base at V and 3 bases at J, with 10 bases in the middle.

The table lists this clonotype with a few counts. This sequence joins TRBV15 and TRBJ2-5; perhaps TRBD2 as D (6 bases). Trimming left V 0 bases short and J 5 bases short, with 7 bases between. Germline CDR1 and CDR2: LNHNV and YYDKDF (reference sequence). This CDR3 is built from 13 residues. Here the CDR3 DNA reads TGTGCCACCAGCAGAGATCGGGGGGAGACCCAGTACTTC. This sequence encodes CATSRDRGETQYF.

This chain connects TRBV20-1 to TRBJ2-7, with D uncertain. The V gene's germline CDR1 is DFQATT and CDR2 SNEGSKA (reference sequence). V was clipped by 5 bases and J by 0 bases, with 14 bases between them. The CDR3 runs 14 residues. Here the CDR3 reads CSAEPGSSSYEQYF. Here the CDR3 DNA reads TGCAGTGCTGAACCGGGTTCTAGCTCCTACGAGCAGTACTTC.

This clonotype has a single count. CDR3 protein: CSVSIAGAYNEQFF. In DNA, the CDR3 is TGCAGCGTCTCTATAGCGGGTGCCTACAATGAGCAGTTCTTC. This rearrangement joins TRBV29-1 to TRBJ2-1; 7 bases are shared with TRBD2. Germline CDR1 reads SQVTM; CDR2 reads ANQGSEA. With 6 bases clipped from V and 2 bases from J, the junction kept 7 bases outside the gene matches. The CDR3 consists of 14 residues.

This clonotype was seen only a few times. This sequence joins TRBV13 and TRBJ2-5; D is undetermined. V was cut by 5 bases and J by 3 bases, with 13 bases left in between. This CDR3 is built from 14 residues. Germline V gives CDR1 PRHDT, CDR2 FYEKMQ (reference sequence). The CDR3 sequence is CASSPRAGEETQYF. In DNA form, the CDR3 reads TGTGCCAGCAGCCCTCGGGCAGGAGAAGAGACCCAGTACTTC.

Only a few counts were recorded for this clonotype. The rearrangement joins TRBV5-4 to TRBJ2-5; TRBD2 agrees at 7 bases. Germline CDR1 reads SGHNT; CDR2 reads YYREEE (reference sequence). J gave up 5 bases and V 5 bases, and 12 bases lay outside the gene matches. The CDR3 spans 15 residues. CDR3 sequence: CASRHGGDSRETQYF. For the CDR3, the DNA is TGTGCCAGCAGACATGGGGGGGACTCCAGGGAGACCCAGTACTTC.

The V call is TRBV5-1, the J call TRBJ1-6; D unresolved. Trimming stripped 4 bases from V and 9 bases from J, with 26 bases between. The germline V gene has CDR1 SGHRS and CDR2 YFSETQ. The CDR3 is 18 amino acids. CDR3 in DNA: TGCGCCAGCAGCCCCGATGTCTATGATTTGATGGGTGGTTCACCCCTCCACTTT. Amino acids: CASSPDVYDLMGGSPLHF.